The 16 T cell receptor beta chains reported below all come from one sample, sequenced in a study of T cells in Graves' hyperthyroidism and ophthalmopathy. The source material, RNA transcripts, was used to amplify TCR beta CDR3 regions. TCR CDR3 regions were first amplified by RT-PCR with HTBI primers. TCRdb independently ran MiXCR on the multiplex PCR reads; one entry per CDR3 protein. The sample includes some 510,000 distinct CDR3 sequences, 20% to 25% of them seen just once. Material for sequencing was blood. The receptors stem from a man between 18 and 35 years old with Graves' hyperthyroidism.

V is TRBV13 and J is TRBJ1-3; weak D call: TRBD1 (6 bases). The CDR3 extends over 16 amino acids. Per germline, CDR1 PRHDT and CDR2 FYEKMQ (reference sequence). V was cut by 4 bases and J by 0 bases, with 13 bases left in between. CDR3 DNA sequence: TGTGCCAGCAGCTCGTGGACAGCCTCCTCTGGAAACACCATATATTTT. This gives the protein CASSSWTASSGNTIYF.

The rearrangement joins TRBV30 to TRBJ2-7; the D is unclear. Germline lookup yields CDR1 GTSNPN and CDR2 SVGIG (reference sequence). This CDR3 is 14 amino acids long. Trimming took 0 bases from V and 5 from J, leaving 14 bases between them. CDR3 nucleotides: TGTGCCTGGAGTGTACGGCTAGTTCTAAACGAGCAGTACTTC. Amino acids: CAWSVRLVLNEQYF. The full variable domain, in which reference TRBV30 and TRBJ2-7 provide the parts outside the CDR3, is SQTIHQWPATLVQPVGSPLSLECTVEGTSNPNLYWYRQAAGRGLQLLFYSVGIGQISSEVPQNLSASRPQDRQFILSSKKLLLSDSGFYLCAWSVRLVLNEQYFGPGTRLTVT.

This clonotype was recorded a few times. The chain employs TRBV19 and TRBJ1-5, with 8 bases fitting TRBD1. The CDR3 covers 12 residues. Germline values: CDR1 LNHDA, CDR2 SQIVND (reference sequence). With V trimmed by 9 bases and J by 9 bases, 7 bases remained unmatched. CDR3: CARTQGAVPQHF. As DNA, the CDR3 is TGTGCCAGAACCCAGGGGGCTGTGCCCCAGCATTTT.

This clonotype was detected only a few times. A much larger clonotype is one base distant, so this may be a read error. The chain recombines TRBV11-2 with TRBJ1-2; TRBD1 might be the D (5 bases). CDR3 length equals 17 residues. CDR1 is SGHAT, CDR2 FQNNGV, per germline. The CDR3 DNA reads as TGTGCCAGCAGTTATGGACCTATTCCCGGGGCCTTCTATGGCTACGCCTTC. Protein product: CASSYGPIPGAFYGYAF.

This clonotype was counted many times. The CDR3 reads CSVVGQPYGYTF. CDR3 bases: TGCAGCGTAGTGGGACAGCCCTATGGCTACACCTTC. The V and J genes are TRBV29-1 and TRBJ1-2; 7 bases agree with TRBD1. Trimming took 6 bases from V and 4 from J; bases not matched to a gene: 5. This CDR3 comprises 12 residues. Germline V gene lookup returns CDR1 SQVTM and CDR2 ANQGSEA.

This clonotype was seen repeatedly, ten times or more. CDR3 in DNA: TGTGCCAGCAGCTGGGACAGGGTTGACTATGGCTACACCTTC. Translated: CASSWDRVDYGYTF. The rearrangement joins TRBV7-2 to TRBJ1-2, with 9 bases identical to TRBD1. This CDR3 region has 14 residues. With V trimmed by 4 bases and J by 3 bases, 3 bases remained unmatched. Germline assignment: CDR1 SGHTA and CDR2 FQGNSA.

This clonotype occurred many times. This chain connects TRBV2 to TRBJ1-2; 9 positions agree with TRBD1. V shed 7 bases, J shed 7 bases, and the junction held 13 bases outside the gene matches. The CDR3 totals 15 residues. Germline V CDR1 and CDR2: SNHLY, FYNNEI. The CDR3 DNA sequence: TGTGCCAGCACCCGAATCCTACAGGGGGCGAGTGGCTACACCTTC. Encoded protein: CASTRILQGASGYTF.

This clonotype was counted a few times. The CDR3 DNA reads as TGTGCCAGCAGCGCAGCTAGCGGGGGGGCCCACGAGCAGTACTTC. Protein product: CASSAASGGAHEQYF. The chain couples TRBV7-2 to TRBJ2-7, with 12 bases lining up with TRBD2. The J segment lost 5 bases and the V segment lost 5 bases, leaving 7 bases of the junction unmatched. The CDR3 extends over 15 amino acids. The germline gives CDR1 SGHTA, CDR2 FQGNSA.

At least ten counts were recorded for this clonotype. This chain uses TRBV6-1 with TRBJ2-7; TRBD1 aligns across 9 bases. The CDR3 is 14 amino acids. Unmatched junction bases numbered 5, after V lost 7 bases and J lost 1 base. The germline gives CDR1 MNHNS, CDR2 SASEGT. The chain's CDR3 is CASTSGTGSYEQYF. Here the CDR3 DNA reads TGTGCCAGCACCTCCGGGACAGGGTCCTACGAGCAGTACTTC.

The sample holds many counts of this clonotype. Here the CDR3 reads CATRGAGLTIAEAFF. The CDR3 DNA reads as TGTGCCACCAGGGGCGCGGGCTTAACGATCGCAGAAGCTTTCTTT. The chain recombines TRBV15 with TRBJ1-1; D call uncertain. The CDR3 runs to 15 residues. The ends were cut back, 6 bases at V and 8 bases at J, with 22 bases in the middle. Germline loops: CDR1 LNHNV, CDR2 YYDKDF (reference sequence).

The chain is built from TRBV27 and TRBJ2-5, with D hard to call. Germline-derived CDR1 and CDR2 are MNHEY and SMNVEV (reference sequence). The V gene lost 1 base and the J gene lost 2 bases, with 8 bases spanning the gap. This CDR3 has 14 amino acids. The CDR3 reads CASSLYQGQETQYF. CDR3 sequence (DNA): TGTGCCAGCAGTTTATACCAAGGACAAGAGACCCAGTACTTC.

With regard to this clonotype: This is likely a read error, given that the CDR3 carries no conserved phenylalanine or tryptophan at its end. The chain carries TRBV30 and TRBJ2-6, with D unclear. Germline V gene data show CDR1 as GTSNPN and CDR2 as SVGIG (reference sequence). The V end lost 4 bases, the J end lost 0 bases, and 4 bases lay between the germline ends. The CDR3 runs 13 residues. CDR3 DNA: TGTGCCTGGACCGACTCTGGGGCCAACGTCCTGACTTAC. Protein sequence: CAWTDSGANVLTY.

Many counts were recorded for this clonotype. This rearrangement joins TRBV6-5 to TRBJ2-3, with a weak D call TRBD1 (5 bases). V lost 4 bases to trimming and J lost 6 bases, with 17 bases between them. The CDR3 has 15 amino acids. Germline assignment: CDR1 MNHEY and CDR2 SVGAGI. The CDR3 nucleotides read TGTGCCAGCAGTTCAGCCTCTCAGGGCCCCGATACGCAGTATTTT. The encoded protein is CASSSASQGPDTQYF.

This clonotype was seen at least ten times. The rearrangement joins TRBV12-3 or TRBV12-4 to TRBJ1-1; unclear D gene. The CDR3 covers 13 residues. V gave up 3 bases and J gave up 3 bases, with 8 bases separating them. CDR3 residues: CASSFIRDTEAFF. CDR3 nucleotide sequence: TGTGCCAGCAGTTTTATCCGCGACACTGAAGCTTTCTTT.

The chain recombines TRBV3-1 with TRBJ2-7; D gene unclear. V lost 4 bases and J 2 bases, leaving 6 bases between the germline ends. In germline, CDR1 is LGHDT, CDR2 YNNKEL (reference sequence). This CDR3 comprises 12 residues. CDR3 sequence: CASSRDPYEQYF. CDR3 in DNA: TGTGCCAGCAGCCGCGATCCCTACGAGCAGTACTTC.

This clonotype has ten or more counts. This chain joins TRBV20-1 and TRBJ2-7; no reliable D call. The germline gives CDR1 DFQATT, CDR2 SNEGSKA (reference sequence). Trimming pared 0 bases from V and 2 bases from J, leaving 5 bases between. The CDR3 loop spans 12 amino acids. The CDR3 nucleotides are TGCAGTGCTAGAGAAGGAGCCTACGAGCAGTACTTC. Amino acid sequence: CSAREGAYEQYF.